The next 21 T cell receptor beta chains were all read from a single sample in a study of cytomegalovirus exposure and HLA in healthy donors. Primers: 60 Vbeta forward and 13 Jbeta reverse. Repertoires were generated with immunoSEQ multiplex PCR, while TCRdb's copy carries only in-frame clones and drops some. The top ten clones hold roughly 6.8% of a sample with about 150,000 clones, approximately 79% of them seen once. The sample comprised PBMCs. The receptor source for this set is a man aged 35-49 years in good health and CMV-seropositive.

A word on this clone: Other DNA variants within this sample encode the same CDR3. This chain connects TRBV6-5 to TRBJ1-1; D is perhaps TRBD1 (5 bases). The CDR3 spans 14 residues. V dropped 1 base and J dropped 1 base, with 7 bases sitting between them. CDR1 is MNHEY, CDR2 SVGAGI, per germline. The CDR3 reads CASSYWQGNTEAFF. CDR3 bases: TGTGCCAGCAGTTACTGGCAGGGGAACACTGAAGCTTTCTTT.

The sample holds a few counts of this clone. The chain is built from TRBV30 and TRBJ1-1; 7 nucleotides align to TRBD1. The germline CDR1 and CDR2 sequences are GTSNPN and SVGIG (reference sequence). The V and J ends lost 0 bases and 1 base, in that order; junction bases with no gene match: 2. CDR3 length: 14 amino acids. As DNA, the CDR3 is TGTGCCTGGAGTGTTGGGACAGCGAACACTGAAGCTTTCTTT. Translated: CAWSVGTANTEAFF.

Concerning this clone itself: Its ends do not fully match the called genes, so a read error is possible. This chain links TRBV7-9 with TRBJ1-1; TRBD1 might be the D (6 bases). Germline V gives CDR1 SEHNR, CDR2 FQNEAQ (reference sequence). The CDR3 has 13 residues. The CDR3 region has the DNA TGTGCCAGCACCTTACAGGGGAACACTGAAGCTTTCTTT. Translating gives CASTLQGNTEAFF.

This clone appeared a single time. The chain links TRBV18 to TRBJ1-5; D is possibly TRBD1 (6 bases). This CDR3 is 14 amino acids long. V lost 4 bases and J 2 bases, leaving 9 bases between the germline ends. Germline CDR1 KGHSH, CDR2 LQKENI. The CDR3 DNA follows: TGTGCCAGCTCACAGGGGGGGGGCAATCAGCCCCAGCATTTT. Translated, it gives CASSQGGGNQPQHF. The full variable domain, with the rest looked up from reference TRBV18 and TRBJ1-5, is NAGVMQNPRHLVRRRGQEARLRCSPMKGHSHVYWYRQLPEEGLKFMVYLQKENIIDESGMPKERFSAEFPKEGPSILRIQQVVRGDSAAYFCASSQGGGNQPQHFGDGTRLSIL.

The rearrangement uses TRBV5-6 and TRBJ1-1; no clear D gene. CDR1 is SGHDT, CDR2 YYEEEE, per germline. V lost 0 bases, J lost 0 bases, and 6 bases lay in between. The CDR3 is 14 amino acids. The CDR3 DNA sequence: TGTGCCAGCAGCTTGGATTTCATGAACACTGAAGCTTTCTTT. Translating gives CASSLDFMNTEAFF.

The V call is TRBV5-1, the J call TRBJ2-5; 7 bases agree with TRBD2. V shed 1 base, J shed 2 bases, and the junction held 5 bases outside the gene matches. Germline assignment: CDR1 SGHRS and CDR2 YFSETQ. CDR3 length: 15 amino acids. The CDR3 DNA reads as TGCGCCAGCAGCTTGATTAGCGGGCTACAAGAGACCCAGTACTTC. Its protein product is CASSLISGLQETQYF.

This chain joins TRBV7-2 and TRBJ2-7; tentative D call: TRBD1 (6 bases). The CDR3 length is 14 residues. Germline CDR1 is SGHTA and CDR2 is FQGNSA. V lost 5 bases and J lost 3, with 14 bases in between. The CDR3 reads CASSPSDRFYEQYF. In nucleotides, the CDR3 is TGTGCCAGCAGCCCAAGCGACAGGTTCTACGAGCAGTACTTC.

The chain combines TRBV14 with TRBJ1-2; D is possibly TRBD1 (6 bases). CDR3 size: 12 residues. CDR1 and CDR2 from the germline V gene are SGHDN and FVKESK. Trimming removed 4 bases from V and 6 bases from J, with 9 bases in between. This CDR3 is CASSRYRDGYTF. CDR3 coding DNA: TGTGCCAGCAGCCGTTACAGGGATGGCTACACCTTC.

The rearrangement joins TRBV4-2 to TRBJ1-2; D possibly corresponds to TRBD1 (5 bases). The V and J ends lost 3 bases and 8 bases respectively, with 19 bases between them. This CDR3 comprises 15 residues. From germline, CDR1 is LGHNA and CDR2 YNFKEQ. CDR3 residues: CASSHLSGDLGGYTF. In DNA form, the CDR3 reads TGTGCCAGCAGCCATTTATCGGGGGACTTGGGCGGCTACACCTTC.

The J gene is TRBJ1-2, the V gene TRBV7-9; D is unresolved. Trimming pared 4 bases from V and 5 bases from J, leaving 20 bases between. Per germline, CDR1 SEHNR and CDR2 FQNEAQ (reference sequence). The CDR3 spans 16 residues. CDR3 in amino acids: CASSSQDVGRVYGYTF. The CDR3 DNA follows: TGTGCCAGCAGCTCTCAAGACGTCGGTCGGGTGTATGGCTACACCTTC.

V gene TRBV25-1 combines with J gene TRBJ2-2, with 11 bases matching TRBD2. Germline lookup yields CDR1 MGHDK and CDR2 SYGVNS. The trim removed 6 bases at V and 2 bases at J, leaving 8 bases unmatched. The CDR3 has 17 amino acids. CDR3 protein: CASSVPGLADNTGELFF. In nucleotides, the CDR3 is TGTGCCAGCAGCGTACCGGGACTAGCGGATAACACCGGGGAGCTGTTTTTT.

The chain combines TRBV11-2 with TRBJ1-4; D gene uncertain. Germline CDR1 and CDR2: SGHAT and FQNNGV. V gave up 0 bases and J gave up 12 bases, with 11 bases separating them. The length of the CDR3 is 13 residues. This CDR3 is CASSLDVGRELFF. Here the CDR3 DNA reads TGTGCCAGCAGCTTAGATGTTGGGAGGGAACTGTTTTTT.

About this clone itself: The sample holds other DNA sequences that translate to the same CDR3. The chain recombines TRBV5-6 with TRBJ2-2, with D maybe TRBD2 (5 bases). The germline gives CDR1 SGHDT, CDR2 YYEEEE. Trimming cost V 4 bases and J 6 bases, with 28 bases left between them. There are 19 residues in the CDR3. The CDR3 DNA reads TGTGCCAGCAGCCAAGACGCGTCCCGGGGTTATATCGAGGCCGGGGAGCTGTTTTTT. The encoded protein is CASSQDASRGYIEAGELFF.

The chain uses TRBV9 and TRBJ2-2, with a tentative D call TRBD1 (6 bases). Germline-derived CDR1 and CDR2 are SGDLS and YYNGEE. V lost 3 bases, J lost 4 bases, and 22 bases lay in between. The CDR3 totals 18 residues. The CDR3 sequence: CASSAGRLRGIGTGELFF. CDR3 bases: TGTGCCAGCAGCGCCGGAAGACTCAGGGGTATAGGCACCGGGGAGCTGTTTTTT.

The gene calls are TRBV2 and TRBJ1-2; 10 nucleotides line up with TRBD1. The V gene's germline CDR1 is SNHLY and CDR2 FYNNEI. With V trimmed by 7 bases and J by 7 bases, 6 bases remained unmatched. There are 13 residues in the CDR3. The CDR3, as DNA: TGTGCCAGCATGGACAGGGGGTGGTTTGGCTACACCTTC. This translates into CASMDRGWFGYTF.

The V gene is TRBV5-6, the J gene TRBJ2-1; perhaps TRBD2 as D (7 bases). Germline values: CDR1 SGHDT, CDR2 YYEEEE. V shed 0 bases and J shed 8 bases, with 15 bases lying between them. The CDR3 consists of 15 residues. The CDR3 region is CASSLVQGGWHEQFF. The DNA for the CDR3 is TGTGCCAGCAGCTTGGTACAGGGAGGGTGGCATGAGCAGTTCTTC.

The rearrangement uses TRBV19 and TRBJ2-5, with D unclear. Germline loops: CDR1 LNHDA, CDR2 SQIVND (reference sequence). Trimming removed 5 bases at V and 2 bases at J, with 9 bases between. The length of the CDR3 is 13 residues. In DNA form, the CDR3 reads TGTGCCAGTAGTTTGGGCCTACAAGAGACCCAGTACTTC. Protein product: CASSLGLQETQYF.

The chain is built from TRBV5-6 and TRBJ2-1; the match to TRBD1 covers 10 bases. The CDR3 totals 15 residues. The germline CDR1 and CDR2 sequences are SGHDT and YYEEEE. J was trimmed by 7 bases and V by 3 bases; bases with no gene match: 7. The CDR3 DNA reads TGTGCCAGCAGCTCACCGGGGACAGGGGCTAATGAGCAGTTCTTC. It yields the protein CASSSPGTGANEQFF.

This chain links TRBV6-5 with TRBJ2-1; tentative D call: TRBD1 (5 bases). In germline, CDR1 is MNHEY, CDR2 SVGAGI. The CDR3 consists of 15 residues. The V end lost 5 bases, the J end lost 5 bases, and 16 bases lay between the germline ends. The CDR3 reads CASSRVWTLNNEQFF. Here the CDR3 DNA reads TGTGCCAGCAGTCGCGTCTGGACACTGAACAATGAGCAGTTCTTC.

This clone was seen more than once but under ten times. The chain uses TRBV18 and TRBJ1-5; 9 bases agree with TRBD1. The CDR3 consists of 15 residues. Germline CDR1 reads KGHSH; CDR2 reads LQKENI. Unmatched junction bases numbered 7, after V lost 6 bases and J lost 4 bases. The CDR3 DNA reads as TGTGCCAGCTCGTGGGGACAGGGAATTAATCAGCCCCAGCATTTT. Translating it yields CASSWGQGINQPQHF. The full variable domain, rest sourced from reference TRBV18 and TRBJ1-5, is NAGVMQNPRHLVRRRGQEARLRCSPMKGHSHVYWYRQLPEEGLKFMVYLQKENIIDESGMPKERFSAEFPKEGPSILRIQQVVRGDSAAYFCASSWGQGINQPQHFGDGTRLSIL.

V usage is TRBV30 and J usage is TRBJ2-1; the match to TRBD2 covers 15 bases. V lost 2 bases to trimming and J lost 9 bases; unmatched junction nucleotides: 8. This CDR3 comprises 16 residues. Looked up from germline, CDR1 is GTSNPN and CDR2 is SVGIG (reference sequence). CDR3 coding DNA: TGTGCCTGGAGTTCTGGACTAGCGGGAGGGCCCGTTGAGCAGTTCTTC. This gives the protein CAWSSGLAGGPVEQFF.